This TCR beta chain appears in the sequencing data of a study of blood T cell repertoires in COVID-19. Study-level information: COVID-19 samples from acute and convalescent phases originated in the United States, Italy and Spain.

Followed over time, Seattle patients had been enrolled while infection was active. Germline CDR1 reads SGHNT; CDR2 reads YYREEE (reference sequence). V shed 3 bases and J shed 8 bases, with 11 bases lying between them. This CDR3 is 12 amino acids long. Study processing details: Quantification of nucleated cells was approximated via reference gene primer amplification. Sequencing used immunoSEQ multiplex PCR; TCRdb keeps in-frame clones, though not all of them. D and trimming come from the DNA, and the V and J calls and clone size come from that table. The sample yields 210,000 or so clones, about four fifths seen once.

V usage is TRBV5-4 and J usage is TRBJ1-1, with D unresolved. The sequenced material came from peripheral blood. This TCR was sampled from a woman older than 75 with COVID-19, enrolled during active disease. In DNA, the CDR3 is TGTGCCAGCAGCTCCAGTATCGGGGAAGCTTTCTTT. This translates into CASSSSIGEAFF.